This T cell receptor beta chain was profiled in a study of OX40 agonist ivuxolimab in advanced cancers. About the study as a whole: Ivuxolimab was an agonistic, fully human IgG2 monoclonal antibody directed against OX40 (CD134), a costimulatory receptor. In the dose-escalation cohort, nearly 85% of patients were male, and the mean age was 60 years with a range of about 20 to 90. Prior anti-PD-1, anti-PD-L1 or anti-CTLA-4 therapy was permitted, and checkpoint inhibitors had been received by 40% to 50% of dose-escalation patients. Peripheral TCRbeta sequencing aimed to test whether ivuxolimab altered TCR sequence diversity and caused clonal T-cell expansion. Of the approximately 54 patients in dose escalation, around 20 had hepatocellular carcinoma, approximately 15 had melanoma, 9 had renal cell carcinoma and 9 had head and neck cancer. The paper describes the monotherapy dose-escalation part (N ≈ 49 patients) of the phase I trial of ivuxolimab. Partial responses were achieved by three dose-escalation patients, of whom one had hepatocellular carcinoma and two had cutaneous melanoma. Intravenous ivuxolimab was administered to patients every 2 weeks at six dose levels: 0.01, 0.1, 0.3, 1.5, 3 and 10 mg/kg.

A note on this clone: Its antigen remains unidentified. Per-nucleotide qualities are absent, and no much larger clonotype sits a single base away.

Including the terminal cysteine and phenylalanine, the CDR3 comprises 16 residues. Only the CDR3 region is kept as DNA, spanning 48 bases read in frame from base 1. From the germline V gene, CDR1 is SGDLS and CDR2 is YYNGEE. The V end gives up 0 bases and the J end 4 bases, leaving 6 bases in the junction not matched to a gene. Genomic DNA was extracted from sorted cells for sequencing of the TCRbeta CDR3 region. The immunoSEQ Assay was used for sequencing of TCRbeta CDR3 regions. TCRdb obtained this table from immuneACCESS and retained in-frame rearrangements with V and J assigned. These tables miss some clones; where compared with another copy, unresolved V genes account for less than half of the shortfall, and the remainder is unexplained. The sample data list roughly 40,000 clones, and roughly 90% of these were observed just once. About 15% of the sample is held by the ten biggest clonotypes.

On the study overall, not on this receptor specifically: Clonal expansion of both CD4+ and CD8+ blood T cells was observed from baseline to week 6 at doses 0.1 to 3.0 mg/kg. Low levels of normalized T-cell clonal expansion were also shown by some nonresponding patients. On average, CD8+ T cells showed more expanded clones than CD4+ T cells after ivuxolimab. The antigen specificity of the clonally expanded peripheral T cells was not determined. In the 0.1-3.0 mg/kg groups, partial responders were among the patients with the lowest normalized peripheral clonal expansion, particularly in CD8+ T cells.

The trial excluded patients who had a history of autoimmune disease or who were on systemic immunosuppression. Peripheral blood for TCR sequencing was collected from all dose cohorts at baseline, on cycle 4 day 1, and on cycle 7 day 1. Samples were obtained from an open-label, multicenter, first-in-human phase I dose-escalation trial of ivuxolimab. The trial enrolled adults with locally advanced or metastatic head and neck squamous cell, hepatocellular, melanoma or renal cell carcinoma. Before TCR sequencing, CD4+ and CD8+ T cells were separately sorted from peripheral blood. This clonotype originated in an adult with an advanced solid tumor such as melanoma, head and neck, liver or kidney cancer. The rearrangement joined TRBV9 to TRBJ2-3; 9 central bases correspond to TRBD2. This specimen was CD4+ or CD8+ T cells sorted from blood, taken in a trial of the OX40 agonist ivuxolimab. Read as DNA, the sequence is TGTGCCAGCAGCGTAGTTGTTAGCGGGAGTGCAGATACGCAGTATTTT. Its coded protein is CASSVVVSGSADTQYF.